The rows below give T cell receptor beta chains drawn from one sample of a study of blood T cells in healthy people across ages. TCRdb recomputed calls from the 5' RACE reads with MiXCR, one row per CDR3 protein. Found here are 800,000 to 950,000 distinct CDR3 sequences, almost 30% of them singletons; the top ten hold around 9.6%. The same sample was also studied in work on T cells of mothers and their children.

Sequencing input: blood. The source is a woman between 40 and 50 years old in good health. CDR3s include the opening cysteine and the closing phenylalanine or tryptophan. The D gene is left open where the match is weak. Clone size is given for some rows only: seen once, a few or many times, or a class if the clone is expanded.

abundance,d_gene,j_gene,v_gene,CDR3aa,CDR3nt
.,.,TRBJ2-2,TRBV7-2,CASSSPSLLAGELFF,TGCGCCAGCAGCTCCCCCTCACTTCTGGCCGGGGAGCTGTTTTTT
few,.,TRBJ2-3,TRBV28,CASTPLRDSTDTQYF,TGTGCCAGCACTCCCCTCCGGGACAGCACAGATACGCAGTATTTT
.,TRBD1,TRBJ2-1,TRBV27,CASSLSLGTGAFRGYNEQFF,TGTGCCAGCAGTTTATCGCTAGGGACAGGGGCGTTTCGGGGGTACAATGAGCAGTTCTTC
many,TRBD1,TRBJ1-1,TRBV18,CASSYGTGTEAFF,TGTGCCAGCTCATACGGGACAGGCACTGAAGCTTTCTTT
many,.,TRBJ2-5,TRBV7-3,CASSRFSGYMETQYF,TGTGCCAGCAGCCGTTTTTCGGGGTACATGGAGACCCAGTACTTC
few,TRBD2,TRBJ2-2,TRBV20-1,CSARPVSGGNTGELFF,TGCAGTGCTAGGCCCGTGAGCGGGGGGAACACCGGGGAGCTGTTTTTT
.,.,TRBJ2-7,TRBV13,CASSSRRLRNRGYEQYF,TGTGCCAGCAGCTCCCGTCGTCTCCGGAATCGGGGCTACGAGCAGTACTTC
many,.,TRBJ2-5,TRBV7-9,CASSLLSETQYF,TGTGCCAGCAGCTTATTAAGTGAGACCCAGTACTTC
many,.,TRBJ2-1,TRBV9,CASSVDVGNPEQFF,TGTGCCAGCAGCGTAGACGTAGGTAATCCAGAGCAGTTCTTC
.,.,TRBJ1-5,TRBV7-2,CASSPGISNQPQHF,TGTGCCAGCAGCCCCGGGATCAGCAATCAGCCCCAGCATTTT
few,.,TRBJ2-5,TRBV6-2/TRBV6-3,CASSSDAQETQYF,TGTGCCAGCAGTTCGGACGCCCAAGAGACCCAGTACTTC
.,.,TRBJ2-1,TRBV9,CASSVGGLGADEQFF,TGTGCCAGCAGCGTAGGTGGGCTAGGAGCAGATGAGCAGTTCTTC
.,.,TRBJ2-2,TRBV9,CASSAGITGELFF,TGTGCCAGCAGCGCAGGGATAACCGGGGAGCTGTTTTTT
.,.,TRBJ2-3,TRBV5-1,CASRVSGGGTDTQYF,TGCGCCAGCAGGGTCTCGGGGGGCGGCACAGATACGCAGTATTTT
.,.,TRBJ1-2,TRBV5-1,CASSQVVGAAYGYTF,TGCGCCAGCAGCCAGGTCGTAGGAGCAGCCTATGGCTACACCTTC
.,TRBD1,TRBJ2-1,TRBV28,CASSSWTGGRGNEQFF,TGTGCCAGCAGTTCCTGGACAGGCGGGCGAGGGAATGAGCAGTTCTTC
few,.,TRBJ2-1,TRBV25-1,CASSYGLAYNEQFF,TGTGCCAGCAGTTACGGGCTAGCTTATAATGAGCAGTTCTTC
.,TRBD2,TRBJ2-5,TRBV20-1,CSALSLGGNIGETQYF,TGCAGTGCTCTATCCCTCGGGGGGAATATTGGGGAGACCCAGTACTTC
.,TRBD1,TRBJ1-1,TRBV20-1,CSARDGQGGAFF,TGCAGTGCTAGAGATGGACAGGGTGGGGCTTTCTTT
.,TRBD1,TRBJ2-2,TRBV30,CAWSGDSALANTGELFF,TGTGCCTGGAGTGGGGACAGTGCCTTAGCGAACACCGGGGAGCTGTTTTTT
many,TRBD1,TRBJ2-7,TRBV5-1,CASSLQTGPGLYEQYF,TGCGCCAGCAGCTTACAGACAGGGCCGGGATTATACGAGCAGTACTTC
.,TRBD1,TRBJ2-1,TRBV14,CASSPKTGGYLDEQFF,TGTGCCAGCAGCCCAAAGACAGGGGGCTATTTGGATGAGCAGTTCTTC
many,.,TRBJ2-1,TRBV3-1,CASSLIGYNEQFF,TGTGCCAGCAGCCTTATCGGGTACAATGAGCAGTTCTTC
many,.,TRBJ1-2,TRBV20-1,CSATREADYGYTF,TGCAGTGCGACCAGGGAGGCGGACTATGGCTACACCTTC
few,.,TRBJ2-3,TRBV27,CASSPPLWESTDTQYF,TGTGCCAGCAGTCCCCCTCTCTGGGAGAGCACAGATACGCAGTATTTT
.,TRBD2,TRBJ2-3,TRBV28,CASSLVSGGRDTQYF,TGTGCCAGCAGTTTGGTTAGCGGGGGGCGGGATACGCAGTATTTT
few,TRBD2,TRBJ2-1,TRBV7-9,CASSFGERGGNEQFF,TGTGCCAGCAGCTTTGGGGAACGGGGGGGGAATGAGCAGTTCTTC
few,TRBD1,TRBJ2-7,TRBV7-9,CASSPPGTGALGEQYF,TGTGCCAGCAGCCCCCCCGGGACAGGGGCTTTGGGCGAGCAGTACTTC
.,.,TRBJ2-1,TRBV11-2,CASSFRWGTYNEQFF,TGTGCCAGCAGCTTTAGGTGGGGTACCTACAATGAGCAGTTCTTC
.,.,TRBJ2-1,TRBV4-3,CASSLGGAGTYNEQFF,TGCGCCAGCAGCCTTGGAGGGGCGGGGACATACAATGAGCAGTTCTTC
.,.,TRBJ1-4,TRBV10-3,CAISEAGDEKLFF,TGTGCCATCAGTGAGGCAGGGGATGAAAAACTGTTTTTT
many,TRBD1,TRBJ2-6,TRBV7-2,CASRSGTGSGANVLTF,TGTGCCAGCAGGTCCGGGACAGGCTCTGGGGCCAACGTCCTGACTTTC
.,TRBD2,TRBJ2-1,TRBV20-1,CSAVAGSSYNEQFF,TGCAGTGCTGTAGCGGGGAGCTCCTACAATGAGCAGTTCTTC
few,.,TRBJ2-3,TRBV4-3,CASSQDGRVDTQYF,TGCGCCAGCAGCCAAGATGGAAGGGTGGATACGCAGTATTTT